This T cell receptor (beta chain) comes out of a study of cytomegalovirus exposure and HLA in healthy donors. In germline, CDR1 is SGHTA, CDR2 FQGNSA. The ends lost 3 bases at V and 5 bases at J; junction bases unmatched: 5. This CDR3 contains 15 residues. Donors consisted of healthy bone marrow donors. The study, taken as a whole, reports: The analysis excluded some indistinguishable V segments, including TRBV6-2 and TRBV6-3.

It was with 60 Vbeta and 13 Jbeta primers that the PCR ran. The repertoire was sequenced with immunoSEQ multiplex PCR; TCRdb's copy has only in-frame clones and lacks some. The sample carries 140,000 to 150,000 clones, approximately 86% recorded once. A remark on this clone: What it binds is unknown.

The chain links TRBV7-2 to TRBJ2-1; 9 bases line up with TRBD2. Sequencing was performed on PBMCs. The source of this sequence is a woman aged 40 to 50 in good health and CMV-seronegative. The CDR3 coding sequence is TGTGCCAGCAGCTTTACCGGGACTAGCAACAATGAGCAGTTCTTC. Amino acids: CASSFTGTSNNEQFF. The full variable domain, in which reference TRBV7-2 and TRBJ2-1 provide the parts outside the CDR3, is GAGVSQSPSNKVTEKGKDVELRCDPISGHTALYWYRQSLGQGLEFLIYFQGNSAPDKSGLPSDRFSAERTGGSVSTLTIQRTQQEDSAVYLCASSFTGTSNNEQFFGPGTRLTVL.